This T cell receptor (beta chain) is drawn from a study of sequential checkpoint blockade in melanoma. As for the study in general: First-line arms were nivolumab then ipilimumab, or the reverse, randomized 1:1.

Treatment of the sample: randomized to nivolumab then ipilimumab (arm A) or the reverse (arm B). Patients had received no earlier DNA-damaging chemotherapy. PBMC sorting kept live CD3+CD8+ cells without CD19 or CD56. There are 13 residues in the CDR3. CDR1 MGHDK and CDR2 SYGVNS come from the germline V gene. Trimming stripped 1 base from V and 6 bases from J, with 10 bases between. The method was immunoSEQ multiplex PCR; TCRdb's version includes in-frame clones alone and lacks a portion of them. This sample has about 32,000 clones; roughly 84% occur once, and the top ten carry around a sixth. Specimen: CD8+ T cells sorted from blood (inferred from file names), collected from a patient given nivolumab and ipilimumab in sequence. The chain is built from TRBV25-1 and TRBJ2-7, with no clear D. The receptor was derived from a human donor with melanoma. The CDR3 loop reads CASSELIAVEQYF. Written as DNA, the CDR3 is TGTGCCAGCAGTGAATTAATTGCGGTCGAGCAGTACTTC.